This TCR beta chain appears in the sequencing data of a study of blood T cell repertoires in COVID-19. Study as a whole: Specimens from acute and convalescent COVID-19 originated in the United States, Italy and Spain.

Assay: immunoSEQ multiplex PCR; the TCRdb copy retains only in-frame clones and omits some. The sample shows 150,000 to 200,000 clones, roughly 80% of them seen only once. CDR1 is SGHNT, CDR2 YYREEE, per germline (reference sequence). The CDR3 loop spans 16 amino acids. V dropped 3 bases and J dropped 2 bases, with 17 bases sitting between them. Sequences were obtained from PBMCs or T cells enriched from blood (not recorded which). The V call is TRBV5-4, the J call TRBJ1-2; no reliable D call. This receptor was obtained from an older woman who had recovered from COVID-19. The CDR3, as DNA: TGTGCCAGCAGCTCACTATCTAACCGGATAAACTATGGCTACACCTTC. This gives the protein CASSSLSNRINYGYTF. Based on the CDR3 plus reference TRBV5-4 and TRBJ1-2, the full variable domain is ETGVTQSPTHLIKTRGQQVTLRCSSQSGHNTVSWYQQALGQGPQFIFQYYREEENGRGNFPPRFSGLQFPNYSSELNVNALELDDSALYLCASSSLSNRINYGYTFGSGTRLTVV.